A single sample gave rise to the 2 T cell receptor beta chains below, sequenced in a study of cytomegalovirus exposure and HLA in healthy donors. The primer mix had 60 Vbeta and 13 Jbeta primers. This table comes from immunoSEQ multiplex PCR, and its TCRdb copy is limited to in-frame clones, with some not included. The table shows a few hundred thousand clones, with approximately 70% occurring only once. Sequenced material: PBMCs. The receptors here all came from a woman younger than 45 in good health and CMV-seronegative.

This clone was counted only a few times. This chain uses TRBV6-5 with TRBJ1-1, with a tentative D call TRBD1 (5 bases). Deletions cut 5 bases from V and 1 base from J, with 8 bases between. CDR1 is MNHEY and CDR2 is SVGAGI in the germline V gene. There are 13 residues in the CDR3. The CDR3 nucleotides read TGTGCCAGCAGTCTTCAGGGGAACACTGAAGCTTTCTTT. This codes for CASSLQGNTEAFF.

The rearrangement joins TRBV5-1 to TRBJ2-1; 14 nucleotides line up with TRBD2. Germline values: CDR1 SGHRS, CDR2 YFSETQ. V lost 4 bases to trimming and J lost 7 bases; unmatched junction nucleotides: 7. This CDR3 is built from 16 residues. Here the CDR3 DNA reads TGCGCCAGCAGCCCACCGGGACTAGCGGGAGATAATGAGCAGTTCTTC. Translation: CASSPPGLAGDNEQFF.